The sequence of this TCR beta chain was determined in a study of human T cells and chemical hapten exposure. CDR3 length: 15 amino acids. The V gene lost 1 base and the J gene lost 0 bases, with 10 bases spanning the gap. From germline, CDR1 is LGHNA and CDR2 YSLEER. This clonotype was seen repeatedly, ten times or more. MiXCR was run by TCRdb on the RACE reads, yielding one entry per CDR3 protein. The table has over 100,000 distinct CDR3 sequences, over 9% seen once; the top ten hold roughly 2.3%. Indicated time point: patch test 3, about 24 weeks after DPC sensitization. Treatment indicated: therapeutic diphenylcyclopropenone sensitization with weekly scalp DPC.

This specimen was whole blood, taken in connection with sensitization to the hapten diphenylcyclopropenone (DPC). This chain uses TRBV4-3 with TRBJ2-7; D is perhaps TRBD1 (5 bases). The TCR sequence derives from a woman aged 45 to 65 with alopecia areata. Some clones in this sample may be carry-over from other donors' samples. CDR3 nucleotide sequence: TGCGCCAGCAGCCAAGTTCAGGGTTACTCCTACGAGCAGTACTTC. This sequence encodes CASSQVQGYSYEQYF.